This T cell receptor beta chain was sequenced for a study of cytomegalovirus exposure and HLA in healthy donors. The study, taken as a whole, reports: For presence/absence analyses, sequencing depth was assumed to be roughly uniform across donors.

Deletions cut 4 bases from V and 1 base from J, with 14 bases between. Germline values: CDR1 SGHRS, CDR2 YFSETQ. The CDR3 runs to 15 residues. Turning to this clone: Its antigen is as yet unknown.

PCR primers comprised 60 Vbeta and 13 Jbeta primers. Method: immunoSEQ multiplex PCR; TCRdb's copy keeps in-frame clones and lacks some. This repertoire shows approximately 140,000 clones, approximately 80% found once; its top ten account for about 5.3%. The material sequenced was PBMCs. This receptor was identified in a woman aged 50 to 60 in good health and CMV-seronegative. The chain is built from TRBV5-1 and TRBJ1-2; D not resolved. For the CDR3, the DNA is TGCGCCAGCAGCCCGGGGTCGTCCCTTAACTATGGCTACACCTTC. Translating gives CASSPGSSLNYGYTF.